Listed here is a single T cell receptor (beta chain). Its antigen remains unknown. V trimming: 5 bases; J trimming: 1 base; junction bases outside the gene matches: 12. Germline CDR1 and CDR2: WNHNN and SYGVQD (reference sequence). The CDR3 length is 18 residues. Positive CCR7 selection of CD45RO-negative cells yielded the naive CD8 cells, and terminally differentiated effector memory CD45RA+ cells were excluded. The test was conducted at deep level. Genomic DNA of each subset was evenly split across several immunoSEQ plates. This table comes from immunoSEQ multiplex PCR, and its TCRdb copy is limited to in-frame clones, with some not included. Here the sample spans roughly 1,800,000 clones, just under 95% being singletons. This entry is derived from a study of shared clonotypes between healthy human individuals. About the research overall: The plates for each donor numbered three CD4 naive, three CD4 memory, two CD8 naive and one CD8 memory.

The study, taken as a whole, reports: Clonotypes which were not shared had lower generation probabilities than clonotypes that all four donors shared.

The chain uses TRBV10-1 and TRBJ1-1; TRBD1 aligns across 11 bases. Sequenced sample: naive CD8+ T cells sorted from blood. This clonotype originated in a man aged 18-30 years in good health. The CDR3 sequence is CASSSTTGTGGSNTEAFF. The CDR3 coding sequence is TGCGCCAGCAGTTCTACTACCGGGACAGGGGGTTCGAACACTGAAGCTTTCTTT.